Listed below are T cell receptor beta chains from one sample, sequenced in a study of blood T cell repertoires in COVID-19. The table came from immunoSEQ multiplex PCR; TCRdb's copy has only in-frame clones and leaves some out. The sample comprises under 450,000 clones, around 83% of which are singletons, and approximately 4.7% rests with the top ten. Sequenced material: PBMCs or T cells enriched from blood (not recorded which). Receptor source: a woman between 50 and 59 years old who had recovered from COVID-19. CDR3s include the opening cysteine and the closing phenylalanine or tryptophan.

V gene: TRBV4-1; CDR3 length: 13; J gene: TRBJ1-1; CDR3 protein: CASTLTGNTEAFF
V gene: TRBV5-3; CDR3 length: 17; J gene: TRBJ1-1; CDR3 protein: CARSSFITPQGNTEAFF
V gene: TRBV5-6; CDR3 length: 15; J gene: TRBJ2-2; CDR3 protein: CASSLTGPGTGELFF
V gene: TRBV18; CDR3 length: 17; J gene: TRBJ1-5; CDR3 protein: CASSPGQGSVRDQPQHF
V gene: TRBV5-1; CDR3 length: 17; J gene: TRBJ1-3; CDR3 protein: CASRRGQGVPSGNTIYF
V gene: TRBV29-1; CDR3 length: 11; J gene: TRBJ2-7; CDR3 protein: CSLERGYEQYF
V gene: TRBV9; CDR3 length: 15; J gene: TRBJ2-2; CDR3 protein: CASSVAGVDTGELFF
V gene: TRBV6-5; CDR3 length: 15; J gene: TRBJ1-1; CDR3 protein: CASSTPGGAGTEAFF
V gene: TRBV5-8; CDR3 length: 13; J gene: TRBJ1-5; CDR3 protein: CASREGTGQPQHF
V gene: TRBV10-3; CDR3 length: 15; J gene: TRBJ1-5; CDR3 protein: CAIRSDREPNQPQHF
V gene: TRBV7-2; CDR3 length: 14; J gene: TRBJ2-5; CDR3 protein: CASSPGLVQETQYF
V gene: TRBV5-4; CDR3 length: 16; J gene: TRBJ2-7; CDR3 protein: CASSAGQFSSTYEQYF
V gene: TRBV13; CDR3 length: 14; J gene: TRBJ2-1; CDR3 protein: CASSHRDPYNEQFF
V gene: TRBV2; CDR3 length: 12; J gene: TRBJ2-3; CDR3 protein: CAAGQGMDTQYF
V gene: TRBV9; CDR3 length: 13; J gene: TRBJ2-1; CDR3 protein: CASSGRYSNEQFF
V gene: TRBV4-3; CDR3 length: 17; J gene: TRBJ2-3; CDR3 protein: CASSQDPAGATTDTQYF
V gene: TRBV10-3; CDR3 length: 13; J gene: TRBJ1-1; CDR3 protein: CAILGQGATEAFF
V gene: TRBV13; CDR3 length: 13; J gene: TRBJ2-5; CDR3 protein: CASTDTRQETQYF
V gene: TRBV30; CDR3 length: 14; J gene: TRBJ2-7; CDR3 protein: CACYRASGIYEQYF
V gene: TRBV28; CDR3 length: 14; J gene: TRBJ2-7; CDR3 protein: CASSPSTRGGEQYF
V gene: TRBV3-1/TRBV3-2; CDR3 length: 14; J gene: TRBJ1-1; CDR3 protein: CASSRGQANTEAFF
V gene: TRBV19; CDR3 length: 16; J gene: TRBJ1-1; CDR3 protein: CATSAGNQPRGTEAFF
V gene: TRBV6-5; CDR3 length: 16; J gene: TRBJ1-2; CDR3 protein: CASSSGTGPIYYGYTF
V gene: TRBV4-3; CDR3 length: 15; J gene: TRBJ2-7; CDR3 protein: CASSQGLNPGGEQYF
V gene: TRBV12-1; CDR3 length: 13; J gene: TRBJ1-2; CDR3 protein: CASSFTTAYGYTF
V gene: TRBV6-5; CDR3 length: 13; J gene: TRBJ1-2; CDR3 protein: CASTQTGLDGYTF
V gene: TRBV27; CDR3 length: 9; J gene: TRBJ1-1; CDR3 protein: CARTLEAFF
V gene: TRBV11-2; CDR3 length: 14; J gene: TRBJ1-1; CDR3 protein: CASSLAPNFDEAFF
V gene: TRBV5-1; CDR3 length: 14; J gene: TRBJ2-5; CDR3 protein: CASSLMGAGETQYF
V gene: TRBV10-3; CDR3 length: 20; J gene: TRBJ1-1; CDR3 protein: CAISELPGTGVMRVVTEAFF
V gene: TRBV4-1; CDR3 length: 13; J gene: TRBJ2-3; CDR3 protein: CASSRSGTDTQYF
V gene: TRBV9; CDR3 length: 18; J gene: TRBJ1-3; CDR3 protein: CASSNKGVQGLPGNTIYF
V gene: TRBV19; CDR3 length: 15; J gene: TRBJ1-1; CDR3 protein: CASSLFGTPNTEAFF
V gene: TRBV7-2; CDR3 length: 13; J gene: TRBJ2-5; CDR3 protein: CASRGASQETQYF
V gene: TRBV3-1/TRBV3-2; CDR3 length: 15; J gene: TRBJ1-1; CDR3 protein: CASSQDWQSNTEAFF
V gene: TRBV9; CDR3 length: 16; J gene: TRBJ2-1; CDR3 protein: CASSVEVAGARGEQFF
V gene: TRBV5-4; CDR3 length: 17; J gene: TRBJ2-3; CDR3 protein: CASSLALFGSYTDTQYF
V gene: TRBV7-9; CDR3 length: 13; J gene: TRBJ1-2; CDR3 protein: CASSLGASYGYTF
V gene: TRBV11-1; CDR3 length: 15; J gene: TRBJ1-6; CDR3 protein: CASSFTGARDSPLHF
V gene: TRBV3-1/TRBV3-2; CDR3 length: 15; J gene: TRBJ1-2; CDR3 protein: CASSRRDSNRDGYTF
V gene: TRBV7-9; CDR3 length: 15; J gene: TRBJ1-2; CDR3 protein: CASSPGTGISYGYTF
V gene: TRBV27; CDR3 length: 14; J gene: TRBJ2-1; CDR3 protein: CASSLLAAYNEQFF
V gene: TRBV4-1; CDR3 length: 15; J gene: TRBJ2-7; CDR3 protein: CASSQDLAGFYEQYF
V gene: TRBV6-5; CDR3 length: 11; J gene: TRBJ1-1; CDR3 protein: CATSSNTEAFF
V gene: TRBV6-2/TRBV6-3; CDR3 length: 15; J gene: TRBJ1-2; CDR3 protein: CASSPPDRGLWGYTF
V gene: TRBV7-9; CDR3 length: 13; J gene: TRBJ1-1; CDR3 protein: CASSLAPVLQAFF
V gene: TRBV7-9; CDR3 length: 18; J gene: TRBJ2-4; CDR3 protein: CASSSQKQGGNFKNIQYF
V gene: TRBV30; CDR3 length: 12; J gene: TRBJ2-2; CDR3 protein: CAWSQGIGELFF
V gene: TRBV19; CDR3 length: 16; J gene: TRBJ2-3; CDR3 protein: CASSIGSRGLADTQYF
V gene: TRBV6-5; CDR3 length: 15; J gene: TRBJ1-2; CDR3 protein: CASSYSDRGAYGYTF
V gene: TRBV9; CDR3 length: 14; J gene: TRBJ2-1; CDR3 protein: CASSVATGGNEQFF
V gene: TRBV5-4; CDR3 length: 15; J gene: TRBJ1-1; CDR3 protein: CASSLESGVNTEAFF
V gene: TRBV19; CDR3 length: 14; J gene: TRBJ1-2; CDR3 protein: CASTGDTGGYGYTF